These 10 T cell receptor beta chains were sequenced from one sample in a study of cytomegalovirus exposure and HLA in healthy donors. The PCR employed 60 Vbeta primers together with 13 Jbeta primers. TCRdb keeps only in-frame clones here, not all; method: immunoSEQ multiplex PCR. This sample has about 110,000 clones, with roughly 82% found just once. The sample taken for sequencing was PBMCs. All receptors derive from a male donor in good health and CMV-seronegative.

This sequence joins TRBV6-5 and TRBJ2-7; perhaps TRBD2 as D (6 bases). V was trimmed by 5 bases and J by 3 bases, leaving 17 bases between them. Germline assignment: CDR1 MNHEY and CDR2 SVGAGI. The length of the CDR3 is 15 residues. For the CDR3, the DNA is TGTGCCAGCAGTCCCCAAAGCGGGCGTTACTACGAGCAGTACTTC. Its translation: CASSPQSGRYYEQYF.

The rearrangement uses TRBV7-2 and TRBJ2-7; weak D call: TRBD2 (6 bases). The CDR3 has 14 amino acids. CDR1 is SGHTA, CDR2 FQGNSA, per germline. Trimming removed 4 bases at V and 6 bases at J, with 16 bases between. The DNA of the CDR3 is TGTGCCAGCAGCTCCCGACTAGTTGGGGCCGAGCAGTACTTC. As protein: CASSSRLVGAEQYF.

The chain carries TRBV5-1 and TRBJ2-3, with 8 positions matching TRBD2. V dropped 2 bases and J dropped 5; count of bases not matched to a gene: 4. Germline V CDR1 and CDR2: SGHRS, YFSETQ. CDR3 length equals 14 residues. CDR3 sequence (DNA): TGCGCCAGCAGCTTTGGGACTAGTCAAGATACGCAGTATTTT. Translation gives CASSFGTSQDTQYF. Variable domain in full (rest from reference TRBV5-1 and TRBJ2-3): KAGVTQTPRYLIKTRGQQVTLSCSPISGHRSVSWYQQTPGQGLQFLFEYFSETQRNKGNFPGRFSGRQFSNSRSEMNVSTLELGDSALYLCASSFGTSQDTQYFGPGTRLTVL.

The chain combines TRBV6-5 with TRBJ1-1, with D perhaps matching TRBD1 (5 bases). This CDR3 region has 12 residues. With 8 bases removed from V and 2 bases from J, the gap between germline ends came to 9 bases. Per the germline V gene, CDR1 is MNHEY and CDR2 is SVGAGI. CDR3 in DNA: TGTGCCAGCCATGACAGTAACACTGAAGCTTTCTTT. Encoded protein: CASHDSNTEAFF.

This clone appeared a few times. J is TRBJ2-5 and V is TRBV19; unclear D gene. The length of the CDR3 is 13 residues. Trimming left V 5 bases short and J 5 bases short, with 12 bases between. Looked up from germline, CDR1 is LNHDA and CDR2 is SQIVND (reference sequence). As DNA, the CDR3 is TGTGCCAGTAGTCTCTCCCGCGCTGAGACCCAGTACTTC. It specifies CASSLSRAETQYF.

The chain uses TRBV7-9 and TRBJ2-6, with D maybe TRBD2 (6 bases). The CDR3 is 16 residues long. Germline V gene data show CDR1 as SEHNR and CDR2 as FQNEAQ (reference sequence). V was cut by 5 bases and J by 0 bases, with 11 bases left in between. CDR3: CASSEGGDSGANVLTF. In DNA form, the CDR3 reads TGTGCCAGCAGCGAAGGAGGGGACTCTGGGGCCAACGTCCTGACTTTC.

The chain carries TRBV27 and TRBJ2-6; D unresolved. Germline V lookup: CDR1 MNHEY, CDR2 SMNVEV (reference sequence). V dropped 5 bases and J dropped 1 base, with 9 bases sitting between them. The CDR3 sequence is 15 residues long. The CDR3 loop is CASSTRLSGANVLTF. The CDR3, as DNA: TGTGCCAGCAGTACAAGACTTTCTGGGGCCAACGTCCTGACTTTC. Drawing the rest from reference TRBV27 and TRBJ2-6, the complete variable domain is EAQVTQNPRYLITVTGKKLTVTCSQNMNHEYMSWYRQDPGLGLRQIYYSMNVEVTDKGDVPEGYKVSRKEKRNFPLILESPSPNQTSLYFCASSTRLSGANVLTFGAGSRLTVL.

The V and J genes are TRBV14 and TRBJ2-3; 7 nucleotides align to TRBD2. The CDR3 has 19 amino acids. Germline values: CDR1 SGHDN, CDR2 FVKESK. V shed 4 bases and J 0 bases; nucleotides not matched to a gene: 16. CDR3 region: CASSLFRATNGRSTDTQYF. As DNA, the CDR3 is TGTGCCAGCAGCCTATTCAGGGCCACTAACGGGAGGAGCACAGATACGCAGTATTTT.

This chain connects TRBV5-1 to TRBJ1-1; D gene unclear. The length of the CDR3 is 15 residues. Germline CDR1 and CDR2: SGHRS and YFSETQ. The V and J ends lost 0 bases and 2 bases respectively, with 11 bases between them. The CDR3 DNA reads as TGCGCCAGCAGCTTGGGTTTAGCAGTAAACACTGAAGCTTTCTTT. This codes for CASSLGLAVNTEAFF.

In its sample, this clone was seen once. The chain combines TRBV27 with TRBJ2-1, with D unresolved. The CDR3 is made up of 15 amino acids. Between the trimmed V and J ends, which lost 6 bases and 8 bases, there was a span of 20 bases. CDR1 is MNHEY, CDR2 SMNVEV, per germline (reference sequence). CDR3 residues: CASSRRVRPLDEQFF. CDR3 DNA sequence: TGTGCCAGCAGCCGACGGGTTCGACCTTTGGATGAGCAGTTCTTC.